This TCR beta chain came from a study of tumor-infiltrating lymphocytes in primary liver carcinoma. Study-level points and caveats: Tumor-adjacent and tumor-blood pairs overlapped less than tumor region pairs did. Found in all five tumor regions were only about 8-25% of top clones.

Germline V lookup: CDR1 SGHAT, CDR2 FQNNGV. The CDR3 has 17 residues. DNA and RNA were both co-extracted from about 20-30 mg of bulk tissue that had not been sorted. Those patients suffered from chronic HBV infection and were treatment-naive. The sampling covered five separate regions of each tumor. A remark on this clonotype: Its antigen is currently unknown. An end of the junction does not agree with germline; a read error may underlie this.

Using a constant-region primer together with ProtoScript II reverse transcriptase, TCR beta cDNA was made from approximately 0.55 ug of total RNA. Libraries of TCR beta came from three nested multiplex PCR rounds with slightly modified ARM-PCR. The study ran its first two PCR rounds for approximately 11 cycles each, using TRBV1-TRBV30 forward primers and a C-beta reverse primer. From the multiplex PCR reads, TCRdb called clonotypes with MiXCR, one entry per CDR3 protein. The sample lists fewer than 90,000 distinct CDR3 sequences, more than 65% occurring once. The chain joins TRBV11-2 to TRBJ1-1; 10 nucleotides match TRBD1. The sequence was obtained from a man aged 35 to 55 with primary liver carcinoma and hepatitis B virus infection. The specimen was liver tumor tissue from sampling region 1. Subset described: tumor region T1, superior pole. The CDR3 spells CGSSRMGGQGLGTEAYF. CDR3 nucleotides: TGTGGCAGCAGCCGAATGGGGGGACAGGGGCTCGGCACTGAAGCTTACTTT.